What follows are 5 T cell receptor beta chains derived from one specimen sequenced in a study of blood T cell repertoires in COVID-19. The method was immunoSEQ multiplex PCR; TCRdb's version includes in-frame clones alone and lacks a portion of them. The data show over 250,000 clones, 70% to 85% seen once. Sequencing input: peripheral blood. The receptors derive from a woman at least 80 years old with acute or convalescent COVID-19.

CDR3 protein: CASSETMNTEAFF. CDR3 DNA: TGTGCCAGCAGTGAGACAATGAACACTGAAGCTTTCTTT. The rearrangement links TRBV2 to TRBJ1-1; D gene uncertain. Germline V lookup: CDR1 SNHLY, CDR2 FYNNEI. The ends were cut back, 3 bases at V and 0 bases at J, with 5 bases in the middle. The CDR3 runs 13 residues.

This clone was detected only once. The chain is built from TRBV5-4 and TRBJ2-1; the D is unclear. V gave up 4 bases and J gave up 0 bases, with 14 bases separating them. The CDR3 totals 16 residues. CDR1 and CDR2 (germline): SGHNT, YYREEE (reference sequence). The CDR3 reads CASSRGSGSSYNEQFF. Here the CDR3 DNA reads TGTGCCAGCAGCCGCGGTTCTGGCTCCTCCTACAATGAGCAGTTCTTC.

This clone was counted a few times. The chain joins TRBV6-5 to TRBJ1-6; weak D call: TRBD1 (5 bases). Germline-derived CDR1 and CDR2 are MNHEY and SVGAGI. The CDR3 consists of 14 residues. The ends were cut back, 0 bases at V and 8 bases at J, with 8 bases in the middle. In nucleotides, the CDR3 is TGTGCCAGCAGTTACTCGACAGATTATTCACCCCTCCACTTT. Translation: CASSYSTDYSPLHF.

The chain recombines TRBV7-6 with TRBJ2-5, with D maybe TRBD2 (7 bases). The V end was cut by 5 bases, the J end by 6 bases, with 19 bases between. CDR3 length equals 15 residues. Germline V gene data show CDR1 as SGHVS and CDR2 as FNYEAQ. CDR3 amino acids: CASSRSRVGGQTQYF. In nucleotides, the CDR3 is TGTGCCAGCAGCCGCTCTCGGGTCGGGGGGCAGACCCAGTACTTC.

The chain employs TRBV15 and TRBJ2-1; D not resolved. Germline values: CDR1 LNHNV, CDR2 YYDKDF (reference sequence). V lost 4 bases and J lost 4, with 17 bases in between. The CDR3 extends over 16 amino acids. The CDR3: CATSKEVSLGYNEQFF. DNA of the CDR3: TGTGCCACCAGCAAGGAAGTTTCCCTCGGGTACAATGAGCAGTTCTTC.